This T cell receptor beta chain was identified during a study of cytomegalovirus exposure and HLA in healthy donors. Some clones are missing from TCRdb's copy, which holds only in-frame ones; the method was immunoSEQ multiplex PCR. The sample lists 150,000 to 200,000 clones; 90% to 97% were seen once. In its sample, this clone was seen once. Germline loops: CDR1 KGHSH, CDR2 LQKENI. V lost 3 bases to trimming and J lost 4 bases; unmatched junction nucleotides: 2. The CDR3 has 15 residues. The sequencing sample was made of PBMCs. The chain joins TRBV18 to TRBJ2-7, with TRBD2 matching 14 bases. The TCR comes from a woman between 18 and 30 years old in good health and CMV-seronegative. The CDR3 bases are TGTGCCAGCTCACCGACTAGCGGGGGGGCGTACGAGCAGTACTTC. Its protein is CASSPTSGGAYEQYF.